The next 9 T cell receptor beta chains were all read from a single sample in a study of blood T cell repertoires in COVID-19. Profiled with immunoSEQ multiplex PCR; TCRdb holds only in-frame clones, not every one. The sample shows 75,000 to 100,000 clones, 70% to 90% of them seen only once. Sequencing was done on a sample of peripheral blood. Source of these receptors: a human donor in a cohort sampled during active COVID-19.

This rearrangement joins TRBV6-2 or TRBV6-3 to TRBJ2-7; tentative D call: TRBD2 (6 bases). Germline assignment: CDR1 MNHEY and CDR2 SVGEGT. The CDR3 covers 15 residues. V lost 0 bases to trimming and J lost 3 bases, with 12 bases between them. CDR3 nucleotides: TGTGCCAGCAGTTACTCTGGGGCGGGGCTCTACGAGCAGTACTTC. The encoded protein is CASSYSGAGLYEQYF.

The chain links TRBV6-5 to TRBJ1-1, with 9 bases matching TRBD1. The germline gives CDR1 MNHEY, CDR2 SVGAGI. CDR3 length: 15 amino acids. V lost 2 bases and J lost 5; bases outside the gene matches: 6. CDR3 sequence reads: CASSYTGTGKTEAFF. CDR3 DNA sequence: TGTGCCAGCAGTTACACAGGGACAGGGAAGACTGAAGCTTTCTTT.

The gene calls are TRBV5-1 and TRBJ2-1; maybe TRBD1 (5 bases). CDR3 length equals 14 residues. Germline V lookup: CDR1 SGHRS, CDR2 YFSETQ. The germline V and J ends were trimmed by 4 bases and 7 bases, with 15 bases remaining between them. CDR3 amino acids: CASSPTANMNEQFF. The CDR3 DNA reads as TGCGCCAGCAGCCCGACAGCGAACATGAATGAGCAGTTCTTC.

J is TRBJ2-7 and V is TRBV27, with TRBD2 identical over 8 bases. The length of the CDR3 is 15 residues. V lost 3 bases, J lost 4 bases, and 8 bases stayed unmatched. Germline CDR1 MNHEY, CDR2 SMNVEV (reference sequence). DNA of the CDR3: TGTGCCAGCAGTTTCGGGGGGGAGGGTTCTTACGAGCAGTACTTC. It specifies CASSFGGEGSYEQYF.

The chain couples TRBV6-5 to TRBJ1-1, with TRBD1 matching 9 bases. Germline CDR1 is MNHEY and CDR2 is SVGAGI. V gave up 8 bases and J gave up 0 bases; unmatched junction bases: 1. The CDR3 is made up of 13 amino acids. DNA of the CDR3: TGTGCCAGCCGACAGGGGGTGAACACTGAAGCTTTCTTT. It yields the protein CASRQGVNTEAFF.

This chain uses TRBV6-2 or TRBV6-3 with TRBJ1-6, with 7 bases lining up with TRBD1. In germline, CDR1 is MNHEY, CDR2 SVGEGT. Trimming cost V 4 bases and J 7 bases; bases outside gene matches: 7. The CDR3 consists of 15 residues. The CDR3 is CASSSDRAGNSPLHF. DNA for the CDR3: TGTGCCAGCAGTTCCGACAGGGCGGGAAATTCACCCCTCCACTTT.

The V call is TRBV28, the J call TRBJ1-2, with 8 bases that match TRBD1. CDR1 and CDR2 from the germline V gene are MDHEN and SYDVKM. The trim removed 5 bases at V and 4 bases at J, leaving 9 bases unmatched. This CDR3 region has 15 residues. The CDR3 protein is CASSPTDRGGYGYTF. The CDR3 region has the DNA TGTGCCAGCAGTCCTACCGACAGGGGAGGCTATGGCTACACCTTC.

The DNA of the CDR3 is TGTGCCAGCAGCCAAGTGACGACTAGCGTCTACAATGAGCAGTTCTTC. It is translated as CASSQVTTSVYNEQFF. V is TRBV4-2 and J is TRBJ2-1; 8 nucleotides line up with TRBD2. J was trimmed by 3 bases and V by 1 base; bases with no gene match: 5. The germline CDR1 and CDR2 sequences are LGHNA and YNFKEQ. The CDR3 runs to 16 residues.

This clone showed up just once. The chain carries TRBV24-1 and TRBJ2-6, with no clear D. CDR1 is KGHDR, CDR2 SFDVKD, per germline. Trimming cost V 3 bases and J 4 bases, with 9 bases left between them. This CDR3 has 15 amino acids. The CDR3 bases are TGTGCCACCAGTGATACCCGCGCCGGGGCCAACGTCCTGACTTTC. Its translation is CATSDTRAGANVLTF.